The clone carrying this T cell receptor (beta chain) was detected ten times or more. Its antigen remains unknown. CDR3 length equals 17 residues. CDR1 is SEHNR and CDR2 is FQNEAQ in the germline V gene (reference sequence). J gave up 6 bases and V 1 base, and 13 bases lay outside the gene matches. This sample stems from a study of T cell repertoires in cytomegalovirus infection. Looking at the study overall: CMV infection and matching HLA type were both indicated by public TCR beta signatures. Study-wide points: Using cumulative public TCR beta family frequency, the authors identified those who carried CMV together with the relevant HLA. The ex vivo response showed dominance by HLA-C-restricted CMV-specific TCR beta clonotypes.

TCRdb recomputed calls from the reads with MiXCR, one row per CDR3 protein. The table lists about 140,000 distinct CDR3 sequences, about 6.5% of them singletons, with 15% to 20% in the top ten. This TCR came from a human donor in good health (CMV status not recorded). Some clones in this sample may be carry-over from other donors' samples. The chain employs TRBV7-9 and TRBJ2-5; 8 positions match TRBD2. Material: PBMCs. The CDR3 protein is CASSLGSGGPWSQTQYF. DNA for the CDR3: TGTGCCAGCAGCTTAGGGAGCGGGGGCCCCTGGAGTCAGACCCAGTACTTC. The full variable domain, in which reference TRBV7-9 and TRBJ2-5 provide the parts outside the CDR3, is DTGVSQNPRHKITKRGQNVTFRCDPISEHNRLYWYRQTLGQGPEFLTYFQNEAQLEKSRLLSDRFSAERPKGSFSTLEIQRTEQGDSAMYLCASSLGSGGPWSQTQYFGPGTRLLVL.